A selection of T cell receptor beta chains follows, all from one sample in a study of shared clonotypes between healthy human individuals. Profiling relied on immunoSEQ multiplex PCR, and the TCRdb table lists in-frame clones only, not all of them. In the table there are hundreds of thousands of clones, roughly 72% of which are singletons. Material for sequencing was memory CD4+ T cells sorted from blood. The receptors here all came from a woman in her 30s in good health. Both conserved end residues are part of each CDR3. The D gene is left open where the match is weak. Expanded clones are given a class, and other clones once, few, many or no size at all.

d_gene: .; abundance: .; v_gene: TRBV18; j_gene: TRBJ1-1; len: 14; CDR3nt: TGTGCCAGCTCACCACCAGGGGTGAACACTGAAGCTTTCTTT; CDR3aa: CASSPPGVNTEAFF
d_gene: TRBD1; abundance: once; v_gene: TRBV5-1; j_gene: TRBJ2-7; len: 14; CDR3nt: TGCGCCAGCAGCAGGGGGACAGACTCGCCCGGGCAGTACTTC; CDR3aa: CASSRGTDSPGQYF
d_gene: .; abundance: once; v_gene: TRBV5-6; j_gene: TRBJ1-3; len: 13; CDR3nt: TGTGCCAGCAGCTGGGGCTCTGGAAACACCATATATTTT; CDR3aa: CASSWGSGNTIYF
d_gene: TRBD1; abundance: .; v_gene: TRBV2; j_gene: TRBJ2-7; len: 15; CDR3nt: TGTGCCAGCACCTCGGAGGGACAGGGGTTGTTCGAGCAGTACTTC; CDR3aa: CASTSEGQGLFEQYF
d_gene: TRBD1; abundance: once; v_gene: TRBV9; j_gene: TRBJ1-1; len: 15; CDR3nt: TGTGCCAGCAGCGTACTAGGACAGGGGGACACTGAAGCTTTCTTT; CDR3aa: CASSVLGQGDTEAFF
d_gene: .; abundance: few; v_gene: TRBV7-2; j_gene: TRBJ2-1; len: 15; CDR3nt: TGTGCCAGCAGCTTCGACGGGCACTCCTACAATGAGCAGTTCTTC; CDR3aa: CASSFDGHSYNEQFF
d_gene: .; abundance: .; v_gene: TRBV6-1; j_gene: TRBJ2-7; len: 13; CDR3nt: TGTGCCAGCAGCTTAGGGACTTTCCCCGAGCAGTACTTC; CDR3aa: CASSLGTFPEQYF
d_gene: .; abundance: .; v_gene: TRBV7-9; j_gene: TRBJ1-1; len: 14; CDR3nt: TGTGCCAGCAGCTTACAGGGTGGAGGTACTGAAGCTTTCTTT; CDR3aa: CASSLQGGGTEAFF
d_gene: .; abundance: .; v_gene: TRBV19; j_gene: TRBJ2-7; len: 15; CDR3nt: TGTGCCAGTAGTATTATGGCCGGCAGCTCCTACGAGCAGTACTTC; CDR3aa: CASSIMAGSSYEQYF
d_gene: .; abundance: few; v_gene: TRBV27; j_gene: TRBJ2-1; len: 16; CDR3nt: TGTGCCAGCAGTTCCTACAGGGGGGGTTTAAACAATGAGCAGTTCTTC; CDR3aa: CASSSYRGGLNNEQFF
d_gene: TRBD2; abundance: .; v_gene: TRBV4-2; j_gene: TRBJ2-1; len: 17; CDR3nt: TGTGCCAGCAGCCAAGAGGGACTAGCGGGAGGGCCGGGTGAGCAGTTCTTC; CDR3aa: CASSQEGLAGGPGEQFF
d_gene: .; abundance: .; v_gene: TRBV10-2; j_gene: TRBJ1-5; len: 12; CDR3nt: TGCGCCAGCGGCGCGGTTAATCAGCCCCAGCATTTT; CDR3aa: CASGAVNQPQHF
d_gene: .; abundance: .; v_gene: TRBV11-2; j_gene: TRBJ2-7; len: 15; CDR3nt: TGTGCCAGCAGCTTAGCCCCGAGCACGGGTTACGAGCAGTACTTC; CDR3aa: CASSLAPSTGYEQYF
d_gene: .; abundance: .; v_gene: TRBV5-1; j_gene: TRBJ2-3; len: 13; CDR3nt: TGCGCCAGCAGCCAGCAGGGCGCAGATACGCAGTATTTT; CDR3aa: CASSQQGADTQYF
d_gene: TRBD1; abundance: .; v_gene: TRBV6-6; j_gene: TRBJ2-4; len: 14; CDR3nt: TGTGCCAGCAGTACGGACAGGGGGGTGAACATTCAGTACTTC; CDR3aa: CASSTDRGVNIQYF
d_gene: .; abundance: .; v_gene: TRBV2; j_gene: TRBJ1-5; len: 12; CDR3nt: TGTGCCGAGGGGGGTAGCAATCAGCCCCAGCATTTT; CDR3aa: CAEGGSNQPQHF
d_gene: .; abundance: once; v_gene: TRBV6-1; j_gene: TRBJ2-7; len: 15; CDR3nt: TGTGCCAGCATTGAACTCGGAAACCCCAGCAGGGAGCAGTACTTC; CDR3aa: CASIELGNPSREQYF
d_gene: .; abundance: .; v_gene: TRBV7-3; j_gene: TRBJ2-5; len: 14; CDR3nt: TGTGCCAGCAGCCCTACAGGGCAGCAAGAGACCCAGTACTTC; CDR3aa: CASSPTGQQETQYF
d_gene: .; abundance: .; v_gene: TRBV1; j_gene: TRBJ1-5; len: 16; CDR3nt: TGCACCAGCAGGGGGTCGGGGAGGGCAGGTGGTCAGCCCCAGCATTTT; CDR3aa: CTSRGSGRAGGQPQHF
d_gene: TRBD1; abundance: .; v_gene: TRBV11-2; j_gene: TRBJ2-1; len: 14; CDR3nt: TGTGCCAGCAGCCCGGACAGGGTACTCAATGAGCAGTTCTTC; CDR3aa: CASSPDRVLNEQFF
d_gene: .; abundance: .; v_gene: TRBV6-1; j_gene: TRBJ2-3; len: 14; CDR3nt: TGTGCCAGCAGCATCTTTGTTATCACAGATACGCAGTATTTT; CDR3aa: CASSIFVITDTQYF
d_gene: .; abundance: few; v_gene: TRBV27; j_gene: TRBJ1-5; len: 17; CDR3nt: TGTGCCAGCAGTTTAACACGGACGTCGGGGTCTGCTCAGCCCCAGCATTTT; CDR3aa: CASSLTRTSGSAQPQHF
d_gene: TRBD2; abundance: .; v_gene: TRBV9; j_gene: TRBJ2-3; len: 13; CDR3nt: TGTGCCAGCAGCCCTCGGGGGGCAGATACGCAGTATTTT; CDR3aa: CASSPRGADTQYF
d_gene: TRBD1; abundance: .; v_gene: TRBV5-4; j_gene: TRBJ2-2; len: 15; CDR3nt: TGTGCCAGCACCCCTTGGCAGGGGGCGGCCGGGGAGCTGTTTTTT; CDR3aa: CASTPWQGAAGELFF
d_gene: .; abundance: once; v_gene: TRBV25-1; j_gene: TRBJ2-3; len: 13; CDR3nt: TGTGCCAGCAGTGAATATAAAGCAGATACGCAGTATTTT; CDR3aa: CASSEYKADTQYF
d_gene: .; abundance: .; v_gene: TRBV6-5; j_gene: TRBJ1-1; len: 14; CDR3nt: TGTGCCAGCAGTTACTCGGTCGGAACTATTGAAGCTTTCTTT; CDR3aa: CASSYSVGTIEAFF
d_gene: TRBD1; abundance: .; v_gene: TRBV6-6; j_gene: TRBJ2-5; len: 14; CDR3nt: TGTGCCAGCAACCTACAGGGGGTCCAAGAGACCCAGTACTTC; CDR3aa: CASNLQGVQETQYF
d_gene: .; abundance: .; v_gene: TRBV18; j_gene: TRBJ2-2; len: 14; CDR3nt: TGTGCCAGCTCCATTAGCGCGAACACCGGGGAGCTGTTTTTT; CDR3aa: CASSISANTGELFF
d_gene: TRBD2; abundance: .; v_gene: TRBV7-9; j_gene: TRBJ2-5; len: 15; CDR3nt: TGTGCCAGCAGCCCCCTGGGGGGGAATCTTGAGACCCAGTACTTC; CDR3aa: CASSPLGGNLETQYF
d_gene: .; abundance: .; v_gene: TRBV7-2; j_gene: TRBJ2-7; len: 14; CDR3nt: TGTGCCAGCAGCTTAGGGGACGGTTCCTACGAGCAGTACTTC; CDR3aa: CASSLGDGSYEQYF
d_gene: .; abundance: .; v_gene: TRBV7-9; j_gene: TRBJ2-7; len: 14; CDR3nt: TGTGCCAGTGGCTTATCCCAGGCGTCCTACGAGCAGTACTTC; CDR3aa: CASGLSQASYEQYF
d_gene: .; abundance: .; v_gene: TRBV2; j_gene: TRBJ2-6; len: 16; CDR3nt: TGTGCCAGCGGTCGAAGGGGAGCCTCTGGGGCCAACGTCCTGACTTTC; CDR3aa: CASGRRGASGANVLTF
d_gene: .; abundance: .; v_gene: TRBV28; j_gene: TRBJ1-1; len: 14; CDR3nt: TGTGCCAGCAGTTCGGGACGGCTGAACACTGAAGCTTTCTTT; CDR3aa: CASSSGRLNTEAFF
d_gene: .; abundance: .; v_gene: TRBV5-6; j_gene: TRBJ2-5; len: 14; CDR3nt: TGTGCCAGCAGCTTGCCGGGGAAAGGCGAGACCCAGTACTTC; CDR3aa: CASSLPGKGETQYF
d_gene: TRBD1; abundance: .; v_gene: TRBV7-9; j_gene: TRBJ2-7; len: 14; CDR3nt: TGTGCCAGCAGCTTAGATCGCAGGGGGCGGGAGCAGTACTTC; CDR3aa: CASSLDRRGREQYF
d_gene: .; abundance: .; v_gene: TRBV28; j_gene: TRBJ2-7; len: 13; CDR3nt: TGTGCCAGCATCTTATCCGGACCCGGCGAGCAGTACTTC; CDR3aa: CASILSGPGEQYF
d_gene: .; abundance: .; v_gene: TRBV6-5; j_gene: TRBJ1-1; len: 13; CDR3nt: TGTGCCAGCAGTCAAACAGGGAACACTGAAGCTTTCTTT; CDR3aa: CASSQTGNTEAFF
d_gene: TRBD2; abundance: .; v_gene: TRBV29-1; j_gene: TRBJ2-7; len: 14; CDR3nt: TGCAGCGCCCTTCAGACTAGCGGGTCTCGGGAGCAGTACTTC; CDR3aa: CSALQTSGSREQYF
d_gene: TRBD2; abundance: .; v_gene: TRBV7-8; j_gene: TRBJ2-3; len: 13; CDR3nt: TGTGCCAGCAGCTTGCGGGAGCCAGATACGCAGTATTTT; CDR3aa: CASSLREPDTQYF
d_gene: TRBD1; abundance: .; v_gene: TRBV18; j_gene: TRBJ1-1; len: 15; CDR3nt: TGTGCCAGCTCACCGAGGACAGGGGGTAACACTGAAGCTTTCTTT; CDR3aa: CASSPRTGGNTEAFF
d_gene: .; abundance: .; v_gene: TRBV9; j_gene: TRBJ2-2; len: 13; CDR3nt: TGTGCCAGCAGCGTAAGGGCCACCGGGGAGCTGTTTTTT; CDR3aa: CASSVRATGELFF
d_gene: TRBD2; abundance: .; v_gene: TRBV19; j_gene: TRBJ2-1; len: 13; CDR3nt: TGTGCCAGTAGTGGTGGACTAGCTCATGAGCAGTTCTTC; CDR3aa: CASSGGLAHEQFF
d_gene: .; abundance: few; v_gene: TRBV7-2; j_gene: TRBJ2-1; len: 12; CDR3nt: TGTGCCAGCAGCGTCTACCGGGGTGAGCAGTTCTTC; CDR3aa: CASSVYRGEQFF
d_gene: .; abundance: few; v_gene: TRBV7-9; j_gene: TRBJ1-4; len: 13; CDR3nt: TGTGCCAGCAGCTTGATGCTTGGTGAAAAACTGTTTTTT; CDR3aa: CASSLMLGEKLFF